These T cell receptor beta chains were read from a single sample in a study of Ad26.COV2.S vaccination and SARS-CoV-2 variants. Libraries were prepared by immunoSEQ multiplex PCR; TCRdb keeps only in-frame clonotypes and omits some of them. Among 350,000 to 500,000 clones listed, approximately 89% were seen once. Sequenced material: peripheral blood, taken in a trial of Ad26.COV2.S vaccine versus placebo. Receptors were obtained from a person between 18 and 59 years old who received the Ad26.COV2.S COVID-19 vaccine or a placebo. CDR3s include the opening cysteine and the closing phenylalanine or tryptophan. A row's size may be missing; if present it is once, few, many or a size class.

clone_size: -
j_call: TRBJ1-2
cdr3_length: 16
v_call: TRBV28
cdr3_aa: CASSSTGGQEHYGYTF

clone_size: -
j_call: TRBJ1-4
cdr3_length: 15
v_call: TRBV6-5
cdr3_aa: CASSYSGTAREKLFF

clone_size: once
j_call: TRBJ1-1
cdr3_length: 17
v_call: TRBV5-4
cdr3_aa: CASSLRRVQGLNTEAFF

clone_size: -
j_call: TRBJ1-1
cdr3_length: 14
v_call: TRBV7-8
cdr3_aa: CASSLAGFLSAAFF

clone_size: -
j_call: TRBJ1-1
cdr3_length: 12
v_call: TRBV9
cdr3_aa: CASSVGNREAFF

clone_size: few
j_call: TRBJ1-4
cdr3_length: 12
v_call: TRBV6-1
cdr3_aa: CASSEIDEKLFF

clone_size: -
j_call: TRBJ2-5
cdr3_length: 15
v_call: TRBV5-1
cdr3_aa: CASSLASSGEETQYF

clone_size: -
j_call: TRBJ1-4
cdr3_length: 15
v_call: TRBV9
cdr3_aa: CASSVGVIANEKLFF

clone_size: -
j_call: TRBJ2-1
cdr3_length: 12
v_call: TRBV5-6
cdr3_aa: CASSWGDNEQFF

clone_size: once
j_call: TRBJ1-4
cdr3_length: 12
v_call: TRBV28
cdr3_aa: CASTRAYEKLFF

clone_size: -
j_call: TRBJ1-2
cdr3_length: 14
v_call: TRBV6-5
cdr3_aa: CASNMLPTSVGYTF

clone_size: -
j_call: TRBJ2-5
cdr3_length: 15
v_call: TRBV7-2
cdr3_aa: CASSLRQGRQETQYF

clone_size: -
j_call: TRBJ1-3
cdr3_length: 13
v_call: TRBV5-1
cdr3_aa: CASSLEPGNTIYF

clone_size: once
j_call: TRBJ2-1
cdr3_length: 14
v_call: TRBV2
cdr3_aa: CASSRDGPSNEQFF

clone_size: -
j_call: TRBJ1-1
cdr3_length: 13
v_call: TRBV5-1
cdr3_aa: CASSLQENTEAFF

clone_size: -
j_call: TRBJ2-2
cdr3_length: 13
v_call: TRBV6-5
cdr3_aa: CASSYPRHGELFF

clone_size: few
j_call: TRBJ1-3
cdr3_length: 14
v_call: TRBV5-4
cdr3_aa: CASSLMGSGNTIYF